This passage covers 26 T cell receptor beta chains from one sample sequenced in a study of cytomegalovirus exposure and HLA in healthy donors (dated by TCRdb to about 2017). The library was obtained by the immunoSEQ multiplex PCR assay. For the multiplex PCR, a mixture combining 60 forward primers for TCR Vbeta segments and 13 reverse primers for TCR Jbeta segments was used. This is the immuneACCESS table as TCRdb keeps it, with only in-frame sequences that have V and J called. A part of the clones is gone; compared with another copy, unresolved V genes explain less than half, and the rest is unexplained. In this sample the table shows some 150,000 clones, roughly 10% of which occur a single time. Together, the top ten hold under 2% of the sample. Sequencing input: PBMCs. The receptor source for this set is a man in his fifties in good health and CMV-seronegative.

The chain combines TRBV6-5 with TRBJ1-4; D call uncertain. V was shortened by 6 bases and J by 5 bases, with 13 bases between the two germline ends. The CDR3 sequence is 14 residues long. Germline loops: CDR1 MNHEY, CDR2 SVGAGI. The CDR3 here is CASSSSQANEKLFF. In nucleotides, the CDR3 is TGTGCCAGCAGCTCCAGCCAGGCCAATGAAAAACTGTTTTTT.

This clone was picked up a small number of times. CDR3 sequence reads: CASSINSGSPYEQYF. CDR3 nucleotides: TGTGCCAGTAGTATAAATAGCGGGAGCCCCTACGAGCAGTACTTC. This chain joins TRBV19 and TRBJ2-7, with 9 bases identical to TRBD2. The CDR3 is 15 amino acids. From germline, CDR1 is LNHDA and CDR2 SQIVND (reference sequence). Germline trimming cut 2 bases from V and 2 bases from J; bases unmatched to any gene: 4.

In this sample, this clone turned up a few times. This chain links TRBV10-1 with TRBJ2-2; possibly TRBD1 for D (5 bases). Germline values: CDR1 WNHNN, CDR2 SYGVQD (reference sequence). The CDR3 loop spans 15 amino acids. V lost 3 bases and J lost 2, with 10 bases in between. CDR3: CASSDVGQNTGELFF. DNA for the CDR3: TGCGCCAGCAGTGACGTCGGACAAAACACCGGGGAGCTGTTTTTT.

This clone was detected only a few times. This chain joins TRBV6-5 and TRBJ2-3; the match to TRBD1 covers 7 bases. V lost 7 bases to trimming and J lost 2 bases; unmatched junction nucleotides: 9. The CDR3 has 15 residues. CDR1 and CDR2 from the germline V gene are MNHEY and SVGAGI. CDR3 nucleotide sequence: TGTGCCAGCACCTCCGGGGACAGTTTCACAGATACGCAGTATTTT. As protein: CASTSGDSFTDTQYF.

V usage is TRBV2 and J usage is TRBJ2-3; 9 nucleotides line up with TRBD1. V lost 8 bases to trimming and J lost 1 base; unmatched junction nucleotides: 4. Per germline, CDR1 SNHLY and CDR2 FYNNEI. CDR3 size: 14 residues. CDR3 region: CASCWTGGTDTQYF. CDR3 nucleotide sequence: TGTGCCAGCTGTTGGACAGGGGGCACAGATACGCAGTATTTT.

This clone has just a few counts. V is TRBV29-1 and J is TRBJ1-1; D possibly corresponds to TRBD1 (6 bases). Germline V gene data show CDR1 as SQVTM and CDR2 as ANQGSEA. The CDR3 has 14 amino acids. V dropped 4 bases and J dropped 0 bases, with 12 bases sitting between them. CDR3 nucleotide sequence: TGCAGCGTTGTAACACAGGGATTGAACACTGAAGCTTTCTTT. This translates into CSVVTQGLNTEAFF.

The chain carries TRBV11-2 and TRBJ2-2; D not resolved. The CDR3 totals 13 residues. CDR1 and CDR2 from the germline V gene are SGHAT and FQNNGV. V was cut by 3 bases and J by 7 bases, with 9 bases left in between. In nucleotides, the CDR3 is TGTGCCAGCAGCTTGGCGGCTTACGGGGAGCTGTTTTTT. Translated, it gives CASSLAAYGELFF.

This clone was counted between two and nine times. An end of the junction does not agree with germline; a read error may underlie this. This sequence joins TRBV10-3 and TRBJ1-1, with D maybe TRBD1 (5 bases). CDR1 and CDR2 from the germline V gene are ENHRY and SYGVKD. There are 15 residues in the CDR3. In DNA, the CDR3 is TGTGCCCTCAGAGATCCAGGGAAACCGAACACTGAAGCTTTCTTT. It translates to CALRDPGKPNTEAFF.

The chain couples TRBV7-9 to TRBJ2-1, with a weak D call TRBD1 (6 bases). Germline assignment: CDR1 SEHNR and CDR2 FQNEAQ (reference sequence). The ends were cut back, 10 bases at V and 6 bases at J, with 16 bases in the middle. CDR3 length: 13 amino acids. In nucleotides, the CDR3 is TGTGCCACTTCAAGGGGGTTTCCCAATGAGCAGTTCTTC. This encodes CATSRGFPNEQFF.

This sequence joins TRBV7-6 and TRBJ1-2; D uncertain. This CDR3 is built from 13 residues. Trimming pared 0 bases from V and 8 bases from J, leaving 10 bases between. Germline V CDR1 and CDR2: SGHVS, FNYEAQ. The CDR3 region is CASSLAPERGYTF. CDR3 DNA sequence: TGTGCCAGCAGCTTAGCCCCCGAGAGAGGCTACACCTTC.

The V and J genes are TRBV6-5 and TRBJ2-7; 8 bases map to TRBD1. CDR3 length: 15 residues. After removal of 7 bases from V and 0 bases from J, the junction contained 8 bases not matched to a gene. From germline, CDR1 is MNHEY and CDR2 SVGAGI. CDR3 residues: CASTQDRGYSYEQYF. CDR3 coding DNA: TGTGCCAGCACCCAAGACAGGGGTTACTCCTACGAGCAGTACTTC.

The chain has TRBV11-1 and TRBJ2-3; TRBD1 matches at 9 bases. Losses at the gene ends were 6 bases for V and 2 bases for J; bases not matched to a gene: 6. This CDR3 is 15 amino acids long. The V gene's germline CDR1 is SGHAT and CDR2 FQDESV (reference sequence). The CDR3 region has the DNA TGTGCCAGCAGTTACCGGGACAGGGTCACAGATACGCAGTATTTT. It specifies CASSYRDRVTDTQYF.

This clone came up a few times. The genes are TRBV29-1 and TRBJ1-4; D is ambiguous. V lost 4 bases to trimming and J lost 4 bases, with 4 bases between them. This CDR3 contains 11 residues. The germline V gene encodes CDR1 SQVTM and CDR2 ANQGSEA. The CDR3 loop is CSVVNNEKLFF. The CDR3 DNA reads TGCAGCGTTGTAAATAATGAAAAACTGTTTTTT.

This clone was detected a few times. V gene TRBV11-3 combines with J gene TRBJ2-1; the match to TRBD2 covers 8 bases. The CDR3 is 16 residues long. Unmatched junction bases numbered 10, after V lost 4 bases and J lost 5 bases. Germline assignment: CDR1 SGHNT and CDR2 YENEEA. The CDR3 nucleotides are TGTGCCAGCAGCTACTTTAGCGGGATCCCAAACAATGAGCAGTTCTTC. Translation: CASSYFSGIPNNEQFF.

This clone was seen only a few times. The chain uses TRBV6-5 and TRBJ1-6; D might be TRBD1 (6 bases). This CDR3 comprises 14 residues. V was pared by 2 bases and J by 8 bases, with 10 bases between. Per germline, CDR1 MNHEY and CDR2 SVGAGI. Written as DNA, the CDR3 is TGTGCCAGCAGTTACGGGGGCGCACATTCACCCCTCCACTTT. Translation: CASSYGGAHSPLHF.

The J gene is TRBJ2-3, the V gene TRBV27; 7 nucleotides line up with TRBD2. There are 15 residues in the CDR3. V shed 3 bases, J shed 5 bases, and the junction held 8 bases outside the gene matches. Germline V gives CDR1 MNHEY, CDR2 SMNVEV (reference sequence). The CDR3 region is CASSFGGGEKDTQYF. In nucleotides, the CDR3 is TGTGCCAGCAGTTTTGGGGGAGGGGAGAAAGATACGCAGTATTTT.

In its sample, this clone was seen a few times. V usage is TRBV5-6 and J usage is TRBJ2-5; D is perhaps TRBD2 (6 bases). Trimming cost V 4 bases and J 2 bases, with 18 bases left between them. From germline, CDR1 is SGHDT and CDR2 YYEEEE. The CDR3 has 16 amino acids. This CDR3 reads CASSPVGRDPQETQYF. The CDR3 nucleotides read TGTGCCAGCAGCCCGGTTGGGCGGGATCCTCAAGAGACCCAGTACTTC.

V usage is TRBV5-4 and J usage is TRBJ2-1, with 11 bases lining up with TRBD2. This CDR3 spans 16 amino acids. The germline CDR1 and CDR2 sequences are SGHNT and YYREEE (reference sequence). The V gene end was trimmed by 0 bases and the J gene end by 9 bases; junction bases not matched to a gene: 8. The CDR3 spells CASSLGRTSGSTEQFF. CDR3 coding DNA: TGTGCCAGCAGCTTGGGTCGTACTAGCGGGAGTACTGAGCAGTTCTTC.

The chain is built from TRBV30 and TRBJ2-7; TRBD2 matches 11 bases. Looked up from germline, CDR1 is GTSNPN and CDR2 is SVGIG (reference sequence). The CDR3 is made up of 15 amino acids. V gave up 2 bases and J gave up 6 bases; unmatched junction bases: 9. The CDR3 DNA follows: TGTGCCTGGAGTCCTGTCGGACTAGCGGGCTTCGAGCAGTACTTC. Protein product: CAWSPVGLAGFEQYF.

This clone was seen more than once but under ten times. Germline is not matched at one junction end, which may reflect a read error. V usage is TRBV2 and J usage is TRBJ2-5, with D possibly TRBD2 on 5 matching bases. CDR1 and CDR2 from the germline V gene are SNHLY and FYNNEI. The CDR3 covers 13 residues. CDR3 amino acids: CASPKSSGETPYF. The CDR3 bases are TGTGCCAGCCCCAAGAGCTCCGGGGAGACCCCGTACTTC.

The chain links TRBV9 to TRBJ2-5; 11 positions match TRBD2. The CDR3 contains 15 residues. Germline lookup yields CDR1 SGDLS and CDR2 YYNGEE. Losses at the gene ends were 0 bases for V and 5 bases for J; bases not matched to a gene: 3. The CDR3 DNA is TGTGCCAGCAGCGTAGGTAGCGGGGGGGAGGAGACCCAGTACTTC. It yields the protein CASSVGSGGEETQYF. Looking up the rest from reference TRBV9 and TRBJ2-5 gives the full variable domain: DSGVTQTPKHLITATGQRVTLRCSPRSGDLSVYWYQQSLDQGLQFLIQYYNGEERAKGNILERFSAQQFPDLHSELNLSSLELGDSALYFCASSVGSGGEETQYFGPGTRLLVL.

This clone turned up a few times. The V call is TRBV12-5, the J call TRBJ1-3, with D possibly being TRBD1 (6 bases). V was clipped by 6 bases and J by 0 bases, with 12 bases between them. This CDR3 has 15 amino acids. Germline V gene lookup returns CDR1 LGHNT and CDR2 FRNRAP. CDR3 sequence reads: CASGLDRFSGNTIYF. The CDR3 bases are TGTGCTAGTGGACTCGACAGGTTCTCTGGAAACACCATATATTTT.

This clone was counted only a few times. The chain links TRBV29-1 to TRBJ1-1, with TRBD1 as a possible D gene (6 bases). The germline CDR1 and CDR2 sequences are SQVTM and ANQGSEA. The CDR3 is 12 amino acids. Trimming shortened V by 5 bases and J by 4 bases, and 11 bases separated the two germline ends. The CDR3 nucleotides read TGCAGCGTTTTAGGACAGAGCACTGAAGCTTTCTTT. Protein sequence: CSVLGQSTEAFF.

The rearrangement joins TRBV19 to TRBJ1-5; weak D call: TRBD1 (6 bases). Germline CDR1 LNHDA, CDR2 SQIVND (reference sequence). V was clipped by 3 bases and J by 6 bases, with 12 bases between them. There are 14 residues in the CDR3. CDR3 loop: CASSIGQIGQPQHF. CDR3 nucleotide sequence: TGTGCCAGTAGTATCGGACAGATTGGTCAGCCCCAGCATTTT.

The gene calls are TRBV30 and TRBJ2-3; 10 bases are shared with TRBD2. The V and J ends lost 5 bases and 3 bases, in that order; junction bases with no gene match: 8. Per the germline V gene, CDR1 is GTSNPN and CDR2 is SVGIG (reference sequence). The CDR3 contains 15 residues. CDR3 DNA: TGTGCCTGGGCATTAGCGGGAGGTTTAACAGATACGCAGTATTTT. This sequence encodes CAWALAGGLTDTQYF.

V gene TRBV14 combines with J gene TRBJ2-7, with TRBD1 matching over 7 bases. V was pared by 1 base and J by 6 bases, with 6 bases of the junction left unmatched. The CDR3 is 14 residues long. Germline V gene lookup returns CDR1 SGHDN and CDR2 FVKESK. The CDR3 here is CASSQGQGIVEQYF. The CDR3 region has the DNA TGTGCCAGCAGCCAAGGACAGGGAATCGTCGAGCAGTACTTC. The variable domain in full, completed from reference TRBV14 and TRBJ2-7, reads EAGVTQFPSHSVIEKGQTVTLRCDPISGHDNLYWYRRVMGKEIKFLLHFVKESKQDESGMPNNRFLAERTGGTYSTLKVQPAELEDSGVYFCASSQGQGIVEQYFGPGTRLTVT.